The entry below describes one T cell receptor (beta chain). Its antigen is unidentified. This record belongs to a study of cytomegalovirus exposure and HLA in healthy donors. Study conclusions and caveats: Several of the most significant clusters were apparently associated with common viral pathogens in a later analysis.

Primers included in the PCR were 60 Vbeta and 13 Jbeta primers. Repertoires were generated with immunoSEQ multiplex PCR, while TCRdb's copy carries only in-frame clones and drops some. There are 200,000 to 300,000 clones in the sample; around 84% occur only once, and around 0.22% lies in the top ten. This CDR3 is 15 amino acids long. Germline V gene data show CDR1 as SGHVS and CDR2 as FQNEAQ. Germline trimming cut 2 bases from V and 7 bases from J; bases unmatched to any gene: 8. The J gene is TRBJ2-1, the V gene TRBV7-8, with 7 bases lining up with TRBD2. The sample taken for sequencing was PBMCs. The source is a girl aged 2 to 9 in good health and CMV-seronegative. The CDR3 loop reads CASSLLAAVGNEQFF. The CDR3 coding sequence is TGTGCCAGCAGCTTACTAGCGGCCGTGGGGAATGAGCAGTTCTTC.